This TCR beta chain was observed in a study of beta chain features in type 1 diabetes. Via CD45RO/CCR7/CD25/CD127/CD95/CD27, cells of the CD4+ naive, central memory, regulatory and stem cell-like memory subsets were sorted. This clone was counted a few times. The target antigen is unknown. Study findings and constraints: Among all four CD4+ subsets, Type 1 diabetes patients had TCRB CDR3s that were moderately but significantly shorter.

Expressed TCRB transcripts were sequenced because the isolated RNA had all been reverse transcribed beforehand. Using immunoSEQ multiplex PCR, the repertoire was profiled, and TCRdb retains in-frame clones only, with some absent. This table holds 400,000 or so clones, about 12% found once. The germline gives CDR1 LGHNA, CDR2 YNFKEQ. The CDR3 totals 17 residues. The V gene end was trimmed by 4 bases and the J gene end by 2 bases; junction bases not matched to a gene: 9. V is TRBV4-2 and J is TRBJ2-3; 10 bases agree with TRBD2. The TCR was taken from a woman aged 18-29 years with type 1 diabetes. Sequencing was performed on naive CD4+ T cells from blood. CDR3 sequence reads: CASSRQLAGDTTDTQYF. In DNA, the CDR3 is TGTGCCAGCAGCCGCCAGCTAGCGGGAGACACCACAGATACGCAGTATTTT.